Below are 21 T cell receptor beta chains sequenced from a single sample in a study of blood T cell repertoires in COVID-19. Clones were sequenced by immunoSEQ multiplex PCR, and TCRdb holds only the in-frame ones, with some missing. The sample has 300,000 to 450,000 clones, roughly 85% seen once. The sample taken for sequencing was peripheral blood. These receptors originate from a woman aged 18 to 35 with acute or convalescent COVID-19.

The chain couples TRBV6-5 to TRBJ1-5; TRBD1 might be the D (5 bases). The CDR3 length is 15 residues. Germline CDR1 is MNHEY and CDR2 is SVGAGI. Trimming removed 5 bases at V and 6 bases at J, with 17 bases between. CDR3 in DNA: TGTGCCAGCAGTCCGGGACTTCGGGGAGGTCAGCCCCAGCATTTT. As protein: CASSPGLRGGQPQHF.

This chain uses TRBV5-1 with TRBJ2-3, with 12 bases lining up with TRBD2. CDR1 SGHRS and CDR2 YFSETQ come from the germline V gene. J gave up 5 bases and V 4 bases, and 5 bases lay outside the gene matches. CDR3 length: 15 residues. The CDR3 DNA follows: TGCGCCAGCAGCGCGAAGACTAGCGGGGGAGATACGCAGTATTTT. As protein: CASSAKTSGGDTQYF. Filled out from reference TRBV5-1 and TRBJ2-3, the complete variable domain reads KAGVTQTPRYLIKTRGQQVTLSCSPISGHRSVSWYQQTPGQGLQFLFEYFSETQRNKGNFPGRFSGRQFSNSRSEMNVSTLELGDSALYLCASSAKTSGGDTQYFGPGTRLTVL.

The chain uses TRBV29-1 and TRBJ1-3; the D gene is possibly TRBD1 (6 bases). V was pared by 0 bases and J by 4 bases, with 13 bases between. Germline CDR1 and CDR2: SQVTM and ANQGSEA. CDR3 size: 15 residues. CDR3 sequence reads: CSVEDGPGVGNTIYF. The CDR3 DNA is TGCAGCGTTGAAGACGGGCCAGGGGTGGGAAACACCATATATTTT.

This clone was found once. The chain uses TRBV11-2 and TRBJ1-4, with 8 bases that match TRBD1. The V gene end was trimmed by 5 bases and the J gene end by 7 bases; junction bases not matched to a gene: 12. CDR1 and CDR2 (germline): SGHAT, FQNNGV. This CDR3 comprises 16 residues. The CDR3 DNA is TGTGCCAGCAGCAGAAATACGGGACAGGCGAGTGAAAAACTGTTTTTT. It is translated as CASSRNTGQASEKLFF.

Only one count was recorded for this clone. This rearrangement joins TRBV18 to TRBJ2-2; D ambiguous. The CDR3 runs to 13 residues. CDR1 KGHSH and CDR2 LQKENI come from the germline V gene. V lost 6 bases and J lost 13, with 18 bases in between. CDR3 in amino acids: CASSGDTETGLFF. The DNA for the CDR3 is TGTGCCAGCTCCGGAGATACGGAAACTGGGCTGTTTTTT. The full variable domain, rest sourced from reference TRBV18 and TRBJ2-2, is NAGVMQNPRHLVRRRGQEARLRCSPMKGHSHVYWYRQLPEEGLKFMVYLQKENIIDESGMPKERFSAEFPKEGPSILRIQQVVRGDSAAYFCASSGDTETGLFFGEGSRLTVL.

CDR3 sequence reads: CASSYHRDRVETQYF. Here the CDR3 DNA reads TGTGCCAGCAGTTACCACCGGGACAGGGTTGAGACCCAGTACTTC. This chain joins TRBV6-5 and TRBJ2-5; 9 nucleotides line up with TRBD1. This CDR3 spans 15 amino acids. Trimming at V came to 2 bases and at J to 5 bases, leaving 6 bases not matched to a gene. Germline lookup yields CDR1 MNHEY and CDR2 SVGAGI.

The sample holds a few counts of this clone. CDR3 sequence reads: CSVVRDRGTAFF. The CDR3 bases are TGCAGCGTTGTTAGGGACAGGGGGACAGCTTTCTTT. The chain uses TRBV29-1 and TRBJ1-1; 11 nucleotides align to TRBD1. The CDR3 is 12 residues long. V dropped 4 bases and J dropped 10; count of bases not matched to a gene: 5. Germline V CDR1 and CDR2: SQVTM, ANQGSEA.

This chain uses TRBV6-1 with TRBJ1-2; a possible D gene is TRBD1 (5 bases). The V gene lost 3 bases and the J gene lost 8 bases, with 10 bases spanning the gap. Germline loops: CDR1 MNHNS, CDR2 SASEGT. This CDR3 has 12 amino acids. CDR3 nucleotides: TGTGCCAGCAGTGAGGGGCCGGGCGGCTACACCTTC. Its translation: CASSEGPGGYTF.

The rearrangement uses TRBV27 and TRBJ1-2; TRBD1 matches at 7 bases. Germline trimming cut 6 bases from V and 8 bases from J; bases unmatched to any gene: 9. The CDR3 contains 13 residues. Per the germline V gene, CDR1 is MNHEY and CDR2 is SMNVEV (reference sequence). The CDR3 DNA sequence: TGTGCCAGCAGGGCCGAGGGGGCGGGGGGCTACACCTTC. Amino acids: CASRAEGAGGYTF.

A word on this clone: Other DNA sequences within the sample encode an identical CDR3. CDR3 nucleotides: TGTGCCAGCAGCTTACTTACTAGCACAGATACGCAGTATTTT. It yields the protein CASSLLTSTDTQYF. The gene calls are TRBV5-4 and TRBJ2-3, with D uncertain. CDR3 length: 14 amino acids. CDR1 and CDR2 (germline): SGHNT, YYREEE (reference sequence). V lost 2 bases and J lost 0, with 7 bases in between. Combining the CDR3 with reference TRBV5-4 and TRBJ2-3 gives the whole variable domain ETGVTQSPTHLIKTRGQQVTLRCSSQSGHNTVSWYQQALGQGPQFIFQYYREEENGRGNFPPRFSGLQFPNYSSELNVNALELDDSALYLCASSLLTSTDTQYFGPGTRLTVL.

The genes are TRBV21-1 and TRBJ2-3; whether TRBD2, the table's D call, matches the DNA was not checked. TRBV21-1 is given as a pseudogene. The CDR3 runs 16 residues. CDR3 residues: CASRILSGPSTDTQYF. Here the CDR3 DNA reads TGTGCCAGCAGAATCCTTAGCGGGCCTAGCACAGATACGCAGTATTTT.

The chain is built from TRBV27 and TRBJ1-4; D remains ambiguous. Germline assignment: CDR1 MNHEY and CDR2 SMNVEV (reference sequence). The CDR3 is 14 residues long. Trimming took 5 bases from V and 0 from J, leaving 7 bases between them. The CDR3 DNA is TGTGCCAGCAGTGCACTAGCAACTAATGAAAAACTGTTTTTT. Translating it yields CASSALATNEKLFF.

This CDR3 is CASSWGTDYGYTF. The CDR3 region has the DNA TGTGCCAGCAGTTGGGGGACAGACTATGGCTACACCTTC. This chain uses TRBV6-2 or TRBV6-3 with TRBJ1-2, with 7 positions matching TRBD1. The CDR3 runs 13 residues. The V gene end was trimmed by 4 bases and the J gene end by 3 bases; junction bases not matched to a gene: 2. CDR1 and CDR2 (germline): MNHEY, SVGEGT.

The chain couples TRBV5-4 to TRBJ1-2; D perhaps matches TRBD1 (6 bases). This CDR3 has 15 amino acids. V was shortened by 0 bases and J by 6 bases, with 15 bases between the two germline ends. The germline gives CDR1 SGHNT, CDR2 YYREEE (reference sequence). This chain's CDR3 is CASSLGSGAIDGYTF. CDR3 bases: TGTGCCAGCAGCTTGGGATCAGGGGCCATAGATGGCTACACCTTC.

The chain employs TRBV5-6 and TRBJ1-1, with 10 bases lining up with TRBD1. The CDR3 is 17 amino acids. V lost 4 bases and J lost 4; bases outside the gene matches: 13. Germline values: CDR1 SGHDT, CDR2 YYEEEE. The CDR3 here is CASSPSGQGVIVTEAFF. For the CDR3, the DNA is TGTGCCAGCAGCCCATCTGGACAGGGGGTAATAGTCACTGAAGCTTTCTTT.

The chain employs TRBV4-1 and TRBJ2-5; 9 nucleotides align to TRBD1. The CDR3 is 15 amino acids. Trimming removed 0 bases from V and 5 bases from J; junction bases left unmatched: 4. Germline CDR1 MGHRA, CDR2 YSYEKL. The CDR3 DNA reads TGCGCCAGCAGCCAAGAGGGACAGGGAACGGAGACCCAGTACTTC. It specifies CASSQEGQGTETQYF.

The V gene is TRBV10-3, the J gene TRBJ2-5; 11 bases map to TRBD2. V gave up 6 bases and J gave up 4 bases; unmatched junction bases: 7. The germline V gene encodes CDR1 ENHRY and CDR2 SYGVKD. The CDR3 covers 15 residues. The CDR3 here is CAISPLAGGGETQYF. CDR3 DNA sequence: TGTGCCATCAGCCCCCTAGCGGGAGGAGGAGAGACCCAGTACTTC.

The chain carries TRBV11-3 and TRBJ2-3; D remains unclear. This CDR3 is 13 amino acids long. The ends were cut back, 5 bases at V and 2 bases at J, with 8 bases in the middle. Germline CDR1 and CDR2: SGHNT and YENEEA. DNA for the CDR3: TGTGCCAGCAGCCGCCGGGTCACAGATACGCAGTATTTT. Translated: CASSRRVTDTQYF.

V is TRBV30 and J is TRBJ1-2; maybe TRBD1 (6 bases). CDR1 GTSNPN and CDR2 SVGIG come from the germline V gene (reference sequence). Trimming cost V 5 bases and J 8 bases, with 18 bases left between them. The CDR3 length is 13 residues. The DNA for the CDR3 is TGTGCCTGGGACAGGAACTCCCTTTTGGGCTACACCTTC. It translates to CAWDRNSLLGYTF. Full variable domain (missing parts from reference TRBV30 and TRBJ1-2): SQTIHQWPATLVQPVGSPLSLECTVEGTSNPNLYWYRQAAGRGLQLLFYSVGIGQISSEVPQNLSASRPQDRQFILSSKKLLLSDSGFYLCAWDRNSLLGYTFGSGTRLTVV.

The chain couples TRBV12-3 or TRBV12-4 to TRBJ2-7; D is undetermined. V dropped 3 bases and J dropped 2 bases, with 8 bases sitting between them. This CDR3 comprises 13 residues. CDR3 sequence: CASSFPYTYEQYF. For the CDR3, the DNA is TGTGCCAGCAGTTTCCCGTATACCTACGAGCAGTACTTC.

V is TRBV28 and J is TRBJ2-7; the match to TRBD1 covers 12 bases. The length of the CDR3 is 17 residues. J gave up 3 bases and V 4 bases, and 10 bases lay outside the gene matches. Germline V gene sequence: CDR1 MDHEN, CDR2 SYDVKM. CDR3 in amino acids: CASSWDRGRKSNYEQYF. The CDR3 coding sequence is TGTGCCAGCAGTTGGGACAGGGGGCGCAAATCTAACTACGAGCAGTACTTC. The complete variable domain, with remaining parts taken from reference TRBV28 and TRBJ2-7, reads DVKVTQSSRYLVKRTGEKVFLECVQDMDHENMFWYRQDPGLGLRLIYFSYDVKMKEKGDIPEGYSVSREKKERFSLILESASTNQTSMYLCASSWDRGRKSNYEQYFGPGTRLTVT.